This passage covers 17 T cell receptor beta chains from one sample sequenced in a study of shared clonotypes between healthy human individuals. The method was immunoSEQ multiplex PCR; TCRdb's version includes in-frame clones alone and lacks a portion of them. Altogether 2 million to 2.5 million clones are present, approximately 94% being singletons, with the ten largest covering about 0.13%. The sample comprised naive CD4+ T cells sorted from blood. Subset meaning: CD45RA+ positively selected. These receptors were collected from a man aged 18 to 30 in good health.

V is TRBV19 and J is TRBJ2-1; TRBD2 matches at 7 bases. V was pared by 5 bases and J by 4 bases, with 14 bases of the junction left unmatched. The germline V gene encodes CDR1 LNHDA and CDR2 SQIVND (reference sequence). This CDR3 region has 17 residues. The CDR3, as DNA: TGTGCCAGTAGTCCCCTGGGTGAACTAGCGAGTTACAATGAGCAGTTCTTC. Its protein is CASSPLGELASYNEQFF.

The genes are TRBV10-3 and TRBJ2-7; 8 positions match TRBD2. The trim removed 4 bases at V and 6 bases at J, leaving 11 bases unmatched. Germline-derived CDR1 and CDR2 are ENHRY and SYGVKD. The CDR3 has 15 amino acids. The CDR3 DNA reads as TGTGCCATCAGTGGGCGCCCGGGACTAGGAGGCGAGCAGTACTTC. Translated, it gives CAISGRPGLGGEQYF.

With regard to this clone: Other DNA sequences of this sample code for an identical CDR3. The chain employs TRBV12-5 and TRBJ1-5, with D unresolved. CDR1 and CDR2 (germline): LGHNT, FRNRAP. V lost 6 bases and J 4 bases, leaving 10 bases between the germline ends. There are 13 residues in the CDR3. The CDR3 is CASGLGRNQPQHF. CDR3 nucleotides: TGTGCTAGTGGCTTAGGCCGGAATCAGCCCCAGCATTTT.

The chain couples TRBV7-2 to TRBJ2-7; 12 bases map to TRBD1. From germline, CDR1 is SGHTA and CDR2 FQGNSA. The CDR3 has 15 amino acids. Unmatched junction bases numbered 5, after V lost 4 bases and J lost 4 bases. In nucleotides, the CDR3 is TGTGCCAGCAGCTCACCGGGACAGGGGGCTTACGAGCAGTACTTC. Translating it yields CASSSPGQGAYEQYF.

The chain carries TRBV5-6 and TRBJ1-4; no reliable D call. The V and J ends lost 1 base and 8 bases respectively, with 15 bases between them. The CDR3 covers 15 residues. Germline loops: CDR1 SGHDT, CDR2 YYEEEE. This CDR3 reads CASSLKGTLGEKLFF. CDR3 in DNA: TGTGCCAGCAGCTTGAAAGGTACTCTGGGAGAAAAACTGTTTTTT.

This chain joins TRBV6-6 and TRBJ1-3; D gene ambiguous. Trimming removed 5 bases from V and 10 bases from J, with 21 bases in between. CDR1 MNHNY and CDR2 SVGAGI come from the germline V gene (reference sequence). This CDR3 is built from 15 residues. The CDR3 DNA sequence: TGTGCCAGCAGTCCCCCTGTCCTTGATGCGGTTACCATATATTTT. Protein product: CASSPPVLDAVTIYF.

About this clone itself: Other DNA sequences in the same sample also yield this CDR3. The chain's CDR3 is CASSVAGGPDTQYF. DNA of the CDR3: TGTGCCAGCAGCGTAGCGGGAGGGCCAGATACGCAGTATTTT. This chain uses TRBV9 with TRBJ2-3, with 8 bases identical to TRBD2. This CDR3 comprises 14 residues. Germline loops: CDR1 SGDLS, CDR2 YYNGEE. Unmatched junction bases numbered 1, after V lost 0 bases and J lost 4 bases.

For the CDR3, the DNA is TGTGCCAGCAGCTTTCCCCGTAGACAGGGCACAGATACGCAGTATTTT. Its translation: CASSFPRRQGTDTQYF. This chain joins TRBV11-2 and TRBJ2-3, with D perhaps TRBD1 (6 bases). V was trimmed by 3 bases and J by 1 base, leaving 14 bases between them. Germline CDR1 is SGHAT and CDR2 is FQNNGV. The CDR3 has 16 amino acids.

The chain employs TRBV10-1 and TRBJ2-3, with D hard to call. The CDR3 runs to 15 residues. The V gene lost 8 bases and the J gene lost 0 bases, with 15 bases spanning the gap. Germline CDR1 is WNHNN and CDR2 is SYGVQD (reference sequence). CDR3 amino acids: CASSQTGSSTDTQYF. CDR3 in DNA: TGCGCCAGCTCACAAACGGGTTCTAGCACAGATACGCAGTATTTT.

This clone was detected once. This chain links TRBV5-1 with TRBJ2-6, with D possibly TRBD2 on 6 matching bases. The CDR3 consists of 17 residues. Between the trimmed V and J ends, which lost 2 bases and 0 bases, there was a span of 12 bases. Looked up from germline, CDR1 is SGHRS and CDR2 is YFSETQ. The CDR3 DNA reads TGCGCCAGCAGCTTTAGGCGGGGTGACTCTGGGGCCAACGTCCTGACTTTC. This encodes CASSFRRGDSGANVLTF.

This clone came up once. The chain links TRBV19 to TRBJ2-1; 10 bases are shared with TRBD2. After removal of 7 bases from V and 0 bases from J, the junction contained 3 bases not matched to a gene. Germline V CDR1 and CDR2: LNHDA, SQIVND (reference sequence). CDR3 length: 15 amino acids. The CDR3 loop is CASTASGSSYNEQFF. For the CDR3, the DNA is TGTGCCAGTACCGCTAGCGGGAGCTCCTACAATGAGCAGTTCTTC. Full variable domain (rest looked up from reference TRBV19 and TRBJ2-1): DGGITQSPKYLFRKEGQNVTLSCEQNLNHDAMYWYRQDPGQGLRLIYYSQIVNDFQKGDIAEGYSVSREKKESFPLTVTSAQKNPTAFYLCASTASGSSYNEQFFGPGTRLTVL.

The chain links TRBV5-1 to TRBJ2-7, with TRBD1 matching 9 bases. Trimming took 4 bases from V and 7 from J; bases not matched to a gene: 9. This CDR3 comprises 14 residues. CDR1 SGHRS and CDR2 YFSETQ come from the germline V gene. CDR3 in amino acids: CASSLGTGWWEQYF. In DNA form, the CDR3 reads TGCGCCAGCAGCCTTGGGACAGGGTGGTGGGAGCAGTACTTC.

This chain links TRBV11-3 with TRBJ1-1; 7 bases match TRBD1. Germline V lookup: CDR1 SGHNT, CDR2 YENEEA. This CDR3 is built from 15 residues. V lost 5 bases to trimming and J lost 2 bases; unmatched junction nucleotides: 8. The CDR3 DNA sequence: TGTGCCAGCAGCCCCAACCGGGACAGTAACACTGAAGCTTTCTTT. Protein: CASSPNRDSNTEAFF.

For the CDR3, the DNA is TGTGCCAGCAGGAAGGCTGCAACTAATGAAAAACTGTTTTTT. Translated, it gives CASRKAATNEKLFF. The chain couples TRBV2 to TRBJ1-4; D remains unclear. The CDR3 has 14 amino acids. V gave up 6 bases and J gave up 0 bases, with 8 bases separating them. Germline CDR1 and CDR2: SNHLY and FYNNEI.

The chain uses TRBV5-5 and TRBJ2-1; possible D gene TRBD2, 5 bases. Trimming pared 5 bases from V and 6 bases from J, leaving 12 bases between. The CDR3 has 13 residues. In germline, CDR1 is SGHKS, CDR2 YYEKEE (reference sequence). The CDR3 loop reads CASSGGPGNEQFF. CDR3 nucleotides: TGTGCCAGCAGTGGCGGGCCGGGCAATGAGCAGTTCTTC.

The chain links TRBV9 to TRBJ1-3; maybe TRBD1 (6 bases). Trimming removed 4 bases at V and 1 base at J, with 12 bases between. The CDR3 consists of 15 residues. Germline CDR1 is SGDLS and CDR2 is YYNGEE. The CDR3 protein is CASSPQGISGNTIYF. The CDR3 DNA is TGTGCCAGCAGCCCCCAGGGGATTTCTGGAAACACCATATATTTT.

This rearrangement joins TRBV6-6 to TRBJ2-5; perhaps TRBD2 as D (5 bases). CDR3 length equals 14 residues. Germline lookup yields CDR1 MNHNY and CDR2 SVGAGI (reference sequence). Trimming stripped 4 bases from V and 5 bases from J, with 14 bases between. CDR3: CASSLIGRLETQYF. CDR3 coding DNA: TGTGCCAGCAGTTTGATAGGGAGACTGGAGACCCAGTACTTC.